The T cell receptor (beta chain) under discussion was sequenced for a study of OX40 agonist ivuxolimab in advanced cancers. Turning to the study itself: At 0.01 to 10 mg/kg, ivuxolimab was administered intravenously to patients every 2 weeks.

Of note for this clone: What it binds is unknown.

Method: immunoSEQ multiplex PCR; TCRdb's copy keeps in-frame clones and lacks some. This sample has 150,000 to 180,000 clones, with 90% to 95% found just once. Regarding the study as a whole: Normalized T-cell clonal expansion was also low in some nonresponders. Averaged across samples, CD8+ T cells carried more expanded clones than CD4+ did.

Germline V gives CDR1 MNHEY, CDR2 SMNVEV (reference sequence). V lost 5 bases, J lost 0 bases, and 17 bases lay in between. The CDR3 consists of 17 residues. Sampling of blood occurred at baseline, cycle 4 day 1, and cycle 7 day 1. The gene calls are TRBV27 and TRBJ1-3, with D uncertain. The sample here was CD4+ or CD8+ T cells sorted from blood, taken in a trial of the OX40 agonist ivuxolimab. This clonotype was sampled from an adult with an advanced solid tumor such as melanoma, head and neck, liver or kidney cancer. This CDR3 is CASSPRRRISSGNTIYF. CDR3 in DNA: TGTGCCAGCAGTCCGAGGCGGCGAATCAGCTCTGGAAACACCATATATTTT.